This section outlines one T cell receptor (beta chain) sequence together with its context. CDR1 is MNHEY, CDR2 SMNVEV, per germline (reference sequence). The CDR3 covers 12 residues. V gave up 6 bases and J gave up 3 bases; unmatched junction bases: 0. The data were taken from a study of blood T cell repertoires in COVID-19. Study background: Some COVID-19 samples were acute and others convalescent; all came from the United States, Italy and Spain. T cells, B-cell-depleted T cells, or PBMCs supplied cDNA or gDNA.

In the original analysis: How many nucleated cells were present was estimated from reference gene primer amplification. The protocol was immunoSEQ multiplex PCR, while the TCRdb copy is restricted to in-frame clones and leaves out a portion. The V and J calls and the clone size are those of that table, but D and trimming were determined from the DNA. The data show around 100,000 clones, approximately 85% seen once. The chain is built from TRBV27 and TRBJ1-2; 8 bases align to TRBD1. The receptor comes from a woman in her fifties or sixties with acute or convalescent COVID-19. The sequenced material came from peripheral blood. CDR3 region: CASRTGDYGYTF. Here the CDR3 DNA reads TGTGCCAGCAGGACAGGGGACTATGGCTACACCTTC.